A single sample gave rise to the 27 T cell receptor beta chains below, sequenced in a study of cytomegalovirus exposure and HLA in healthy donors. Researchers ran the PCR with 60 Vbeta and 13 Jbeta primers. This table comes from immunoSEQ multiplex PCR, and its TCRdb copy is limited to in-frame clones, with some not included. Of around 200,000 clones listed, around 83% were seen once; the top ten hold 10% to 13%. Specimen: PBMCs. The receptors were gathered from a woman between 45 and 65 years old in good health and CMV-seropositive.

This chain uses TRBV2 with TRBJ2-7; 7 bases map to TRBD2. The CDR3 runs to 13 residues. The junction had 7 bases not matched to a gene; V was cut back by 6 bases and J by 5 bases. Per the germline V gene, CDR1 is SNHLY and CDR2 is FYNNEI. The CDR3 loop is CASRLGTNNEQYF. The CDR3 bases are TGTGCCAGCAGGCTAGGGACTAACAACGAGCAGTACTTC. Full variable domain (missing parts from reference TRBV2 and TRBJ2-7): EPEVTQTPSHQVTQMGQEVILRCVPISNHLYFYWYRQILGQKVEFLVSFYNNEISEKSEIFDDQFSVERPDGSNFTLKIRSTKLEDSAMYFCASRLGTNNEQYFGPGTRLTVT.

The CDR3 DNA reads as TGTGCCAGCAGCCGCGCAGGTCACTCTGGGGCCAACGTCCTGACTTTC. It translates to CASSRAGHSGANVLTF. The chain links TRBV13 to TRBJ2-6; D gene ambiguous. Germline CDR1 reads PRHDT; CDR2 reads FYEKMQ (reference sequence). The CDR3 is made up of 16 amino acids. The V end lost 5 bases, the J end lost 0 bases, and 11 bases lay between the germline ends.

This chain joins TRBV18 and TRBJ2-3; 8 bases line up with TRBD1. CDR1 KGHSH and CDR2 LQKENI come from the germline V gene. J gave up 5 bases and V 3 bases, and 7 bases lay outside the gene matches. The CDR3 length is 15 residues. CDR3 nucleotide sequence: TGTGCCAGCTCACCCCGACAGGGGTTAATAGATACGCAGTATTTT. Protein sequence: CASSPRQGLIDTQYF.

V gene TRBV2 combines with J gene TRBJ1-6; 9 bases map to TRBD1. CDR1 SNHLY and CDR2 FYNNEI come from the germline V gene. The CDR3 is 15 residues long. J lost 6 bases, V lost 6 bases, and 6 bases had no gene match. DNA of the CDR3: TGTGCCAGCAGCCGCGACAGGGGGATTAATTCACCCCTCCACTTT. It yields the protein CASSRDRGINSPLHF.

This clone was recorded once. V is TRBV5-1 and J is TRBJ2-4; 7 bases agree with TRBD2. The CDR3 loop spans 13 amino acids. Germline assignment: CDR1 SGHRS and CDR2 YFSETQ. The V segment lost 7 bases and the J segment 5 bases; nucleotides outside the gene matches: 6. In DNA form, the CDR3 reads TGCGCCAGCCATGCGGGGGACCAAAACATTCAGTACTTC. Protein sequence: CASHAGDQNIQYF.

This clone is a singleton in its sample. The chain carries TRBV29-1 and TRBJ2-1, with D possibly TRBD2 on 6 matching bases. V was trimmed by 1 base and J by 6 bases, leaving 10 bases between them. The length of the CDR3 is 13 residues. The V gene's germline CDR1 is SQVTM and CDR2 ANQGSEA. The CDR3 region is CSVEVWRGNEQFF. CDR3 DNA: TGCAGCGTTGAAGTGTGGAGGGGCAATGAGCAGTTCTTC.

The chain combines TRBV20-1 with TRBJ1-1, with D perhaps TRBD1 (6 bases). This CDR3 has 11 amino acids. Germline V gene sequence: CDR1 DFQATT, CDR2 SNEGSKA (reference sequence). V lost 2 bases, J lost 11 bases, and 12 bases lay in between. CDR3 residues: CSARTTGLAFF. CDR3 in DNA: TGCAGTGCTAGAACTACAGGGTTGGCTTTCTTT.

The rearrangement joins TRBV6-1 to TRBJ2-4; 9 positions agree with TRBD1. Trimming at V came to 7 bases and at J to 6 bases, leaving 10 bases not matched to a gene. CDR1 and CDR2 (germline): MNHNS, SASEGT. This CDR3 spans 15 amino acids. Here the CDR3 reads CASNENRGRTNIQYF. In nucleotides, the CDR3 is TGTGCCAGCAACGAAAACAGGGGGCGCACAAACATTCAGTACTTC.

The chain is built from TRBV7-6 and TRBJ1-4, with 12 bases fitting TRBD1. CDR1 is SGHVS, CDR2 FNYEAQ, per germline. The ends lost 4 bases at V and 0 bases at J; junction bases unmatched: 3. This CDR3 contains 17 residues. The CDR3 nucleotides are TGTGCCAGCAGCTGGGGACAGGGGGCTACAACTAATGAAAAACTGTTTTTT. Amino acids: CASSWGQGATTNEKLFF.

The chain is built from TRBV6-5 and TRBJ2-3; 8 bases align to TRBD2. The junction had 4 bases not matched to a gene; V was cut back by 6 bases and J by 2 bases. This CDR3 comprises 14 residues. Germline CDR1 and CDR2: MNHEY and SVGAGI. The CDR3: CASRRGDNTDTQYF. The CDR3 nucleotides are TGTGCCAGCAGGCGGGGGGACAACACAGATACGCAGTATTTT.

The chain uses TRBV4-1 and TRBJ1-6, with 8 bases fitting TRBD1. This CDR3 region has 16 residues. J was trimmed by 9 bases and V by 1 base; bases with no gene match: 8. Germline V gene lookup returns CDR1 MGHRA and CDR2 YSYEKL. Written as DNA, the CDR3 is TGCGCCAGCAGCCAAGTGTCAGGGGGCGTGGGTTCACCCCTCCACTTT. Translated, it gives CASSQVSGGVGSPLHF.

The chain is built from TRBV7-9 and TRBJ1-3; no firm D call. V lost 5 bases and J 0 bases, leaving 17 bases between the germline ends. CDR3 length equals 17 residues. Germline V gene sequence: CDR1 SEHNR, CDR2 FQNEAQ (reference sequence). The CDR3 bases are TGTGCCAGCAGCCCCCTAGGGCGGGTGATCTCTGGAAACACCATATATTTT. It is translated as CASSPLGRVISGNTIYF.

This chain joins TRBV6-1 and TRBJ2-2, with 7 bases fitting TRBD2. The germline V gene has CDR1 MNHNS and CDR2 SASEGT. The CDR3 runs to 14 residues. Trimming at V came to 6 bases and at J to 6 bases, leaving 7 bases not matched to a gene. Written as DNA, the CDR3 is TGTGCCAGCAGCCGGTGGGAGGGCCCCGGGGAGCTGTTTTTT. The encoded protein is CASSRWEGPGELFF.

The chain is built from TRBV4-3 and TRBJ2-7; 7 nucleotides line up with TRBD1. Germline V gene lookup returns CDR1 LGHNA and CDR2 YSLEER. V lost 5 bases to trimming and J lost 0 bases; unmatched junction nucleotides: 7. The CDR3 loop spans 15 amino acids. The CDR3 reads CASSDRQGPSYEQYF. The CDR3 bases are TGCGCCAGCAGCGATAGACAGGGTCCCTCCTACGAGCAGTACTTC.

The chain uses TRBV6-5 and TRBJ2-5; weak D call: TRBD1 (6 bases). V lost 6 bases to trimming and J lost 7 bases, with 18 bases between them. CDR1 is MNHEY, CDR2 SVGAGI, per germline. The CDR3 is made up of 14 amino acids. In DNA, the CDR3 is TGTGCCAGCAGGCCGGGACAAAGACTGGGGACCCAGTACTTC. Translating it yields CASRPGQRLGTQYF.

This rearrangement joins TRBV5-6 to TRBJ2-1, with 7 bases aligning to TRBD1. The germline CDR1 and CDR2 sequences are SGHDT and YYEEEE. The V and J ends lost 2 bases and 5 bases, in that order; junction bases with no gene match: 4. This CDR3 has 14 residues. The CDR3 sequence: CASSFDRANNEQFF. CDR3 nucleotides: TGTGCCAGCAGCTTCGACAGGGCAAACAATGAGCAGTTCTTC.

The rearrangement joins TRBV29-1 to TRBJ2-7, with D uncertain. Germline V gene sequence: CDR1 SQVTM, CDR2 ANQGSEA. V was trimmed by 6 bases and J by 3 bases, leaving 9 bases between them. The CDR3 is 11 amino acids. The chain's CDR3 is CSVSGDYEQYF. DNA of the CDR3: TGCAGCGTCTCCGGAGACTACGAGCAGTACTTC.

The CDR3 region has the DNA TGTGCCAGCAGCTTAGACAGGGGGCAAGGTGGCTACACCTTC. Its translation: CASSLDRGQGGYTF. This chain connects TRBV7-2 to TRBJ1-2; 9 positions match TRBD1. The V gene's germline CDR1 is SGHTA and CDR2 FQGNSA. This CDR3 comprises 14 residues. With V trimmed by 1 base and J by 7 bases, 4 bases remained unmatched.

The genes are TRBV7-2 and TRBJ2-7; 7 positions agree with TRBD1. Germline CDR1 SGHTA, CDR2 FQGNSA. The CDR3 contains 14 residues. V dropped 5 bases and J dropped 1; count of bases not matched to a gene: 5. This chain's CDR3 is CASSVGTASYEQYF. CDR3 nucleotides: TGTGCCAGCAGCGTAGGGACAGCGTCCTACGAGCAGTACTTC. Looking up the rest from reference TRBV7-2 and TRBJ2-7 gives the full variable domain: GAGVSQSPSNKVTEKGKDVELRCDPISGHTALYWYRQSLGQGLEFLIYFQGNSAPDKSGLPSDRFSAERTGGSVSTLTIQRTQQEDSAVYLCASSVGTASYEQYFGPGTRLTVT.

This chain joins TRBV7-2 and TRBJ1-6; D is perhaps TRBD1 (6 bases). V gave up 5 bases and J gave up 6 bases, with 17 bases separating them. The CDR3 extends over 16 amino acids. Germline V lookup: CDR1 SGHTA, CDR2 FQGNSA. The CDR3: CASSVRGTGINSPLHF. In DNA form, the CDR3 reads TGTGCCAGCAGCGTTAGGGGGACCGGGATTAATTCACCCCTCCACTTT.

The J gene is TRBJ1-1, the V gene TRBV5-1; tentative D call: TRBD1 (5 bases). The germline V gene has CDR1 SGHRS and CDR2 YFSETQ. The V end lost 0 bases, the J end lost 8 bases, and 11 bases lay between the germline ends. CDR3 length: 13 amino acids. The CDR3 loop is CASSLGRDLEAFF. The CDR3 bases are TGCGCCAGCAGCTTGGGCAGGGATCTCGAAGCTTTCTTT.

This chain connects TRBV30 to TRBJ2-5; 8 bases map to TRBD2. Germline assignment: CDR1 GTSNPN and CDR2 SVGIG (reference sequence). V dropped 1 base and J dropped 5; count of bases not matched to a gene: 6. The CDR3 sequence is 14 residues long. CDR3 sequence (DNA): TGTGCCTGGAGTGGGGGTAGCGGGGAGGAGACCCAGTACTTC. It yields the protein CAWSGGSGEETQYF.

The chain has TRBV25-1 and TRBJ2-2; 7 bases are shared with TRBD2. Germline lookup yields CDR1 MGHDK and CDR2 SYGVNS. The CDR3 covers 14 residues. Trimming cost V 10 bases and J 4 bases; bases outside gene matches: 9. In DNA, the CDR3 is TGTGCCACCTTGGGGGGGGTAATCACCGGGGAGCTGTTTTTT. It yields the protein CATLGGVITGELFF.

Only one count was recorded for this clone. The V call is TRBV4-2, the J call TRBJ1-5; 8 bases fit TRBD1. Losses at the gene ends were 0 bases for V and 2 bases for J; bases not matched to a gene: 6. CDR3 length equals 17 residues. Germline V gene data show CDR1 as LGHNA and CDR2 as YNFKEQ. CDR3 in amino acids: CASSQDGGGQGNQPQHF. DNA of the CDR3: TGTGCCAGCAGCCAAGATGGGGGGGGACAGGGCAATCAGCCCCAGCATTTT.

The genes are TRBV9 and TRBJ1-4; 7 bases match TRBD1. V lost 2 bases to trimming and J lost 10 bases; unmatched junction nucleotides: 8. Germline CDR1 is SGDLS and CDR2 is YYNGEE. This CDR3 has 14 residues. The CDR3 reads CASSVTGSVGKLFF. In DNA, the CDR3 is TGTGCCAGCAGCGTGACAGGGTCGGTCGGAAAACTGTTTTTT.

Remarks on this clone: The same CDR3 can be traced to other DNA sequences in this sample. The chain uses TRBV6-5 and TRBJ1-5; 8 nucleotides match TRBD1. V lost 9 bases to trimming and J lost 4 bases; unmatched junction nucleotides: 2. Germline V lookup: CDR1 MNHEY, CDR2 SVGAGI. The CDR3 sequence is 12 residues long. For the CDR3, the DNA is TGTGCCAGTCGACAGGGGAATCAGCCCCAGCATTTT. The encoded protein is CASRQGNQPQHF.

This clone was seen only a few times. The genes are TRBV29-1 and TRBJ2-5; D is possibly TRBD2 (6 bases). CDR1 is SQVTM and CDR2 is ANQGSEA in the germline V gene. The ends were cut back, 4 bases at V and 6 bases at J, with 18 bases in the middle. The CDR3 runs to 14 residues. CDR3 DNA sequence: TGCAGCGTTGGCCGCCTTGGGGGGTTAAAGACCCAGTACTTC. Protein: CSVGRLGGLKTQYF.